The T cell receptor beta chain under discussion was sequenced for a study of identical twins. Study results and limitations: Abundant beta clonotypes from cord blood had fewer insertions, unlike memory repertoires, which showed none.

On this clonotype: What it recognizes is unknown.

Healthy Caucasians provided all donations. Using its own MiXCR run on the 5' RACE reads, TCRdb lists one record per CDR3 protein. The table lists about 470,000 distinct CDR3 sequences, 20% to 25% of them singletons. V was shortened by 2 bases and J by 7 bases, with 8 bases between the two germline ends. Germline loops: CDR1 MNHEY, CDR2 SVGEGT. CDR3 size: 12 residues. These same data were also listed under a study on T cells expressing NK-cell markers. From that report: The CD3+CD56-NKG2C+ fraction of several donors was likewise dominated by these clonotypes. Nothing established the HCMV specificity of expanded NKG2C+ T cell clones.

This TCR derives from a woman under 30 in good health. The chain links TRBV6-2 or TRBV6-3 to TRBJ1-1; no reliable D call. Sequenced material: CD4+ T cells sorted from blood. CDR3 in amino acids: CASSYVGIEAFF. The CDR3 DNA reads TGTGCCAGCAGTTACGTAGGGATTGAAGCTTTCTTT.